The clone carrying this T cell receptor beta chain was observed a single time. The donors, all healthy, were Caucasians living in Russia, aged roughly 6 to 90. Every donor provided around 10 milliliters of peripheral blood. There were at least 5 micrograms of total RNA extracted from every sample. The ends lost 8 bases at V and 5 bases at J; junction bases unmatched: 11. Germline CDR1 SGHTA, CDR2 FQGNSA. The CDR3 length is 15 residues. Alongside a J-beta primer mix, a sample-barcoded 5' primer served in a second PCR lasting about 7 to 11 cycles. TCRdb itself ran the 5' RACE reads through MiXCR, one entry per CDR3 protein. This sample carries 1.5 million to 2 million distinct CDR3 sequences, under 30% of them seen once, and the ten largest clones take over 7%. These data belong to a study of blood T cells in healthy people across ages.

The specimen sequenced was blood. This chain links TRBV7-2 with TRBJ2-5; 10 bases agree with TRBD2. The receptor was isolated from a woman in her 30s in good health. Here the CDR3 reads CASAPGSGRGETQYF. As DNA, the CDR3 is TGTGCCAGCGCCCCAGGGAGCGGGAGGGGGGAGACCCAGTACTTC. Variable domain in full (rest from reference TRBV7-2 and TRBJ2-5): GAGVSQSPSNKVTEKGKDVELRCDPISGHTALYWYRQSLGQGLEFLIYFQGNSAPDKSGLPSDRFSAERTGGSVSTLTIQRTQQEDSAVYLCASAPGSGRGETQYFGPGTRLLVL.